This entry lists 19 T cell receptor beta chains sequenced from one sample in a study of cytotoxic CD8 clonotypes in ibrutinib-treated CLL. Sequencing was performed with immunoSEQ multiplex PCR; in TCRdb, only in-frame clones are kept and a portion is missing. The sample has about 21,000 clones, 65% to 75% seen once. Source: PBMCs, taken before ibrutinib treatment. These receptors were collected from a human donor with chronic lymphocytic leukemia.

The chain employs TRBV18 and TRBJ1-2; 7 bases align to TRBD1. CDR1 and CDR2 (germline): KGHSH, LQKENI. V lost 4 bases, J lost 2 bases, and 1 base stayed unmatched. The CDR3 spans 13 residues. Here the CDR3 reads CASSQQGNYGYTF. As DNA, the CDR3 is TGTGCCAGCTCACAACAGGGGAACTATGGCTACACCTTC.

The chain carries TRBV7-2 and TRBJ2-7; D is undetermined. This CDR3 comprises 15 residues. Trimming removed 1 base at V and 7 bases at J, with 17 bases between. In germline, CDR1 is SGHTA, CDR2 FQGNSA. Written as DNA, the CDR3 is TGTGCCAGCAGCTTAGATTCTCAGACCGGACGAGAGCAGTACTTC. This sequence encodes CASSLDSQTGREQYF.

The rearrangement links TRBV7-3 to TRBJ1-1, with a tentative D call TRBD1 (6 bases). The CDR3 is made up of 13 amino acids. Trimming shortened V by 4 bases and J by 3 bases, and 9 bases separated the two germline ends. In germline, CDR1 is SGHTA, CDR2 FQGTGA. CDR3 sequence (DNA): TGTGCCAGCAGCTCTACAGGGTACACTGAAGCTTTCTTT. Translation: CASSSTGYTEAFF.

The sample holds a few counts of this clone. J is TRBJ2-3 and V is TRBV18; no definite D call. The CDR3 is 15 amino acids. Germline V gene lookup returns CDR1 KGHSH and CDR2 LQKENI. V lost 3 bases, J lost 6 bases, and 16 bases lay in between. CDR3: CASSPEQVHGDTQYF. For the CDR3, the DNA is TGTGCCAGCTCACCCGAGCAAGTCCATGGGGATACGCAGTATTTT.

This sequence joins TRBV6-1 and TRBJ2-7; D is unclear. This CDR3 is built from 14 residues. Germline V gene data show CDR1 as MNHNS and CDR2 as SASEGT. V was clipped by 2 bases and J by 3 bases, with 11 bases between them. The CDR3 here is CASSEQPNRYEQYF. The CDR3 DNA reads TGTGCCAGCAGTGAACAGCCAAACCGCTACGAGCAGTACTTC.

V and J are TRBV11-2 and TRBJ1-4; TRBD1 is a possible D gene (5 bases). Between the trimmed V and J ends, which lost 1 base and 2 bases, there was a span of 11 bases. The CDR3 is 16 residues long. The germline V gene encodes CDR1 SGHAT and CDR2 FQNNGV. CDR3 amino acids: CASSLGRGRTNEKLFF. CDR3 DNA: TGTGCCAGCAGCTTAGGCCGGGGGAGGACTAATGAAAAACTGTTTTTT. Filled out from reference TRBV11-2 and TRBJ1-4, the complete variable domain reads EAGVAQSPRYKIIEKRQSVAFWCNPISGHATLYWYQQILGQGPKLLIQFQNNGVVDDSQLPKDRFSAERLKGVDSTLKIQPAKLEDSAVYLCASSLGRGRTNEKLFFGSGTQLSVL.

This chain links TRBV4-1 with TRBJ2-1; the D gene is possibly TRBD2 (5 bases). Looked up from germline, CDR1 is MGHRA and CDR2 is YSYEKL. The CDR3 runs to 14 residues. Between the trimmed V and J ends, which lost 0 bases and 15 bases, there was a span of 18 bases. The CDR3 loop reads CASSQESLATGWFF. CDR3 coding DNA: TGCGCCAGCAGCCAAGAGAGTCTAGCTACGGGGTGGTTCTTC.

The CDR3 DNA sequence: TGTGCCAGCAGTGAACGGAGGGGCAATCAGCCCCAGCATTTT. Translating gives CASSERRGNQPQHF. The chain recombines TRBV2 with TRBJ1-5; D is unresolved. This CDR3 region has 14 residues. With 2 bases removed from V and 2 bases from J, the gap between germline ends came to 7 bases. From germline, CDR1 is SNHLY and CDR2 FYNNEI.

The chain employs TRBV28 and TRBJ1-4; TRBD1 might be the D (5 bases). V was shortened by 3 bases and J by 7 bases, with 6 bases between the two germline ends. CDR3 length equals 12 residues. CDR1 MDHEN and CDR2 SYDVKM come from the germline V gene. The CDR3 DNA follows: TGTGCCAGCAGTTTTGGGGGTGAAAAACTGTTTTTT. It translates to CASSFGGEKLFF.

The chain employs TRBV11-3 and TRBJ2-2; 11 nucleotides agree with TRBD2. V lost 6 bases, J lost 4 bases, and 4 bases stayed unmatched. Germline CDR1 is SGHNT and CDR2 is YENEEA. The CDR3 spans 15 residues. DNA of the CDR3: TGTGCCAGCAGGATTAGCGGGAGGGGCACCGGGGAGCTGTTTTTT. Its translation: CASRISGRGTGELFF.

This sequence joins TRBV5-1 and TRBJ2-3, with TRBD2 matching 11 bases. The CDR3 is made up of 17 amino acids. The junction had 4 bases not matched to a gene; V was cut back by 0 bases and J by 1 base. Germline CDR1 and CDR2: SGHRS and YFSETQ. CDR3 bases: TGCGCCAGCAGCTTGGGTCCGGGACTAGCGGGCACAGATACGCAGTATTTT. Its protein product is CASSLGPGLAGTDTQYF.

J is TRBJ1-2 and V is TRBV28; the match to TRBD1 covers 9 bases. V lost 5 bases to trimming and J lost 8 bases; unmatched junction nucleotides: 9. Germline V gives CDR1 MDHEN, CDR2 SYDVKM. The CDR3 has 14 amino acids. CDR3 nucleotides: TGTGCCAGCAGTCGGGGACAGGGTGGTAAGGGCTACACCTTC. The encoded protein is CASSRGQGGKGYTF.

J is TRBJ2-5 and V is TRBV11-2; TRBD2 might be the D (5 bases). The germline V gene encodes CDR1 SGHAT and CDR2 FQNNGV. V lost 1 base and J 11 bases, leaving 14 bases between the germline ends. CDR3 length: 13 residues. The CDR3 region has the DNA TGTGCCAGCAGCTTAGGAGAGGGCCTGCCTCAGTACTTC. Protein product: CASSLGEGLPQYF.

Written as DNA, the CDR3 is TGTGCCAGCAGCTTAGACGGGGGAGGCCTCCAGCCCCAGCATTTT. It codes for CASSLDGGGLQPQHF. The V gene is TRBV7-2, the J gene TRBJ1-5; perhaps TRBD1 as D (5 bases). Germline CDR1 reads SGHTA; CDR2 reads FQGNSA. The CDR3 contains 15 residues. V lost 1 base and J 7 bases, leaving 14 bases between the germline ends.

The chain joins TRBV6-5 to TRBJ2-3; D gene ambiguous. This CDR3 spans 13 amino acids. Germline V gives CDR1 MNHEY, CDR2 SVGAGI. Trimming left V 6 bases short and J 0 bases short, with 7 bases between. CDR3 DNA sequence: TGTGCCAGCAGCCGGCCTAGCACAGATACGCAGTATTTT. This encodes CASSRPSTDTQYF.

The chain is built from TRBV18 and TRBJ1-4, with D unresolved. Trimming cost V 0 bases and J 3 bases, with 8 bases left between them. The CDR3 is made up of 15 amino acids. Germline V CDR1 and CDR2: KGHSH, LQKENI. The CDR3 DNA is TGTGCCAGCTCACCACCTTCTGCGGCTAATGAAAAACTGTTTTTT. As protein: CASSPPSAANEKLFF.

This chain joins TRBV9 and TRBJ1-4, with 9 bases that match TRBD1. Germline CDR1 and CDR2: SGDLS and YYNGEE. V shed 3 bases, J shed 8 bases, and the junction held 5 bases outside the gene matches. There are 14 residues in the CDR3. The CDR3 coding sequence is TGTGCCAGCAGCGGAGGGACAGGGTACGAAAAACTGTTTTTT. As protein: CASSGGTGYEKLFF.

The chain has TRBV7-6 and TRBJ1-5; tentative D call: TRBD1 (5 bases). In germline, CDR1 is SGHVS, CDR2 FNYEAQ. CDR3 length: 15 residues. V was clipped by 1 base and J by 7 bases, with 14 bases between them. The CDR3 region is CASSLEGGEGQPQHF. The CDR3 nucleotides read TGTGCCAGCAGCTTAGAGGGAGGGGAAGGGCAGCCCCAGCATTTT.

The chain joins TRBV27 to TRBJ2-1; tentatively, D is TRBD1 (6 bases). CDR3 length equals 15 residues. V lost 3 bases and J 6 bases, leaving 15 bases between the germline ends. Germline CDR1 MNHEY, CDR2 SMNVEV (reference sequence). The CDR3 region is CASSFGGQRGNEQFF. For the CDR3, the DNA is TGTGCCAGCAGTTTCGGTGGACAGAGGGGCAATGAGCAGTTCTTC.